This T cell receptor beta chain emerged from a study of long-term antiretroviral therapy in people with HIV. Overall study findings and caveats: Neither ART adherence, viral resistance nor therapy changes were documented. Pre-ART expanded clones dominated the repertoire at every time point. Specimens of blood were obtained during 2004 to 2017, possibly under older ART regimens.

All donors provided no fewer than one pre-ART and no fewer than two post-ART PBMC samples. Concerning this clone itself: Its antigen remains unidentified.

At survey level, the immunoSEQ assay was run in its v3.0 version. TCRdb's table, derived via immunoSEQ multiplex PCR, lists solely in-frame clones and lacks some. This sample has under 45,000 clones, with around four fifths found just once. In germline, CDR1 is SGHNT, CDR2 YYREEE (reference sequence). With 4 bases clipped from V and 4 bases from J, the junction kept 8 bases outside the gene matches. CDR3 length equals 15 residues. The sequence was collected from a man between 18 and 29 years old with HIV. The rearrangement links TRBV5-4 to TRBJ2-3; 8 bases match TRBD2. Sequenced here: unsorted PBMCs, sampled 1 year after starting antiretroviral therapy. Here the CDR3 reads CASSERGPEPDTQYF. As DNA, the CDR3 is TGTGCCAGCAGCGAGCGGGGGCCAGAACCAGATACGCAGTATTTT.